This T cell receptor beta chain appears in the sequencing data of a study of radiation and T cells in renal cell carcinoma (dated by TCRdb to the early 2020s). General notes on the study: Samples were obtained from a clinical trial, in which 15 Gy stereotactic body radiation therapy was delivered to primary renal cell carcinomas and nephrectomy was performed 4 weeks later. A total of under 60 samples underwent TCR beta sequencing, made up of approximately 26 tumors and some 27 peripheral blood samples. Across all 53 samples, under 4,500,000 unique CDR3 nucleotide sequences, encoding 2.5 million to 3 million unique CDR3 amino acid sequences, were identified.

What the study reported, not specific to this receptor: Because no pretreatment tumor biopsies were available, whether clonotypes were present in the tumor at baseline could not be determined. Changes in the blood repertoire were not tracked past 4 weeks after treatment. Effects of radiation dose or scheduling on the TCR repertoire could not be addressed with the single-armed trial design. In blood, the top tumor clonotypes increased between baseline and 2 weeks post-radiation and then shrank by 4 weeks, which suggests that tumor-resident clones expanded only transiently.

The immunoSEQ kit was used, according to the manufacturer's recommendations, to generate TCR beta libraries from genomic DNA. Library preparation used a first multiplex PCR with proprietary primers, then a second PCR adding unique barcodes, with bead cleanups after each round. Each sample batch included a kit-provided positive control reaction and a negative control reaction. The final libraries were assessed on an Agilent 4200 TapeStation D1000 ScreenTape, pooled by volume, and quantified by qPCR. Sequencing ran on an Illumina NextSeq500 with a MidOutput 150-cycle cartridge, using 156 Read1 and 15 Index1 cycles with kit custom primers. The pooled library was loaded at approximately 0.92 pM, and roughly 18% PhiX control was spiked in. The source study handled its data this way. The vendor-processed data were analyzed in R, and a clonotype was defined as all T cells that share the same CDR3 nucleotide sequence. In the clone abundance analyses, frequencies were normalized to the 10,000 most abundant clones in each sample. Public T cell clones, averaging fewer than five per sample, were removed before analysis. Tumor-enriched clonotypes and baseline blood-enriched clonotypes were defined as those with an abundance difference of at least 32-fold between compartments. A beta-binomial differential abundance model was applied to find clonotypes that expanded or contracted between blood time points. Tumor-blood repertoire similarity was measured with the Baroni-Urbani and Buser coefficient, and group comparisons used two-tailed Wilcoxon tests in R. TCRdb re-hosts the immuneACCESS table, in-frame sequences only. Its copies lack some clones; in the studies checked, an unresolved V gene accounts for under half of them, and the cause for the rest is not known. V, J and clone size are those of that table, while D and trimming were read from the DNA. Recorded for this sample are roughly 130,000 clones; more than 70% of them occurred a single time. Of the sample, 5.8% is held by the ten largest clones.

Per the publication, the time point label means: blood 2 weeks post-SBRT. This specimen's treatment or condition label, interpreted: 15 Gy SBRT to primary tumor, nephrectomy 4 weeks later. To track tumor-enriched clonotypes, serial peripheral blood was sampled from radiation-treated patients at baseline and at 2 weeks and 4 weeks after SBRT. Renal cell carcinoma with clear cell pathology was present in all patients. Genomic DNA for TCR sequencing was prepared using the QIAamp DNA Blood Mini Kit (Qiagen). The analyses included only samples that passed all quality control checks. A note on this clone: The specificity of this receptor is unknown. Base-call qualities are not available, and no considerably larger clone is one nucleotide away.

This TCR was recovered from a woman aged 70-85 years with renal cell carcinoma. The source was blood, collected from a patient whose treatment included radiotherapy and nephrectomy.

The CDR3 region reads CASSFLQDTEAFF. At the DNA level, the sequence is TGTGCCAGCAGCTTCCTACAGGACACTGAAGCTTTCTTT. The chain is encoded by TRBV7-2 joined to TRBJ1-1; a tentative D match to TRBD1 spans 5 bases. Counted from cysteine to phenylalanine, this CDR3 has 13 amino acids. This entry keeps only the CDR3 DNA: 39 bases, framed from base 1. Based on the germline V gene, the CDR1 and CDR2 sequences are SGHTA and FQGNSA. V is cut by 3 bases and J by 3 bases, and the space between the germline ends is 8 bases.